This T cell receptor (beta chain) appears in the sequencing data of a study of T cell repertoires in cytomegalovirus infection. The wider study: Matching HLA type and CMV infection were both indicated by public TCR beta signatures. Study-level points and caveats: Totalled public TCR beta family frequency picked out people who carried CMV plus the relevant HLA.

TCRdb recomputed calls from the reads with MiXCR, one row per CDR3 protein. Among around 180,000 distinct CDR3 sequences listed, roughly 27% were seen once. The CDR3 is 15 residues long. The V gene's germline CDR1 is SNHLY and CDR2 FYNNEI. The trim removed 4 bases at V and 10 bases at J, leaving 9 bases unmatched. As concerns this clonotype: Antigen: not known.

The sequence was collected from a human donor in good health (CMV status not recorded). Some clones in this sample may be carry-over from other donors' samples. Sequencing input: PBMCs. The rearrangement links TRBV2 to TRBJ2-5, with 13 bases matching TRBD2. CDR3 region: CASSGTSGGPGGQYF. CDR3 DNA sequence: TGTGCCAGCAGTGGGACTAGCGGGGGACCAGGGGGCCAGTACTTC.